One sample yielded the 12 T cell receptor beta chains listed below, sequenced in a study of blood T cell repertoires in COVID-19. The data were produced by immunoSEQ multiplex PCR, yet TCRdb's version contains in-frame clones alone and is incomplete. The sample holds fewer than 200,000 clones; roughly 80% are singletons and the top ten take 15% to 20%. Sequencing used PBMCs or T cells enriched from blood (not recorded which). The receptors here all came from a woman aged 50 to 65 who had recovered from COVID-19.

The DNA of the CDR3 is TGTGCCAGCAGCTTAGGTGGACTAGCGGGAAATGAGCAGTTCTTC. Its translation: CASSLGGLAGNEQFF. The chain employs TRBV7-3 and TRBJ2-1, with 12 bases aligning to TRBD2. Trimming at V came to 2 bases and at J to 7 bases, leaving 3 bases not matched to a gene. Germline CDR1 is SGHTA and CDR2 is FQGTGA. The length of the CDR3 is 15 residues.

The rearrangement joins TRBV2 to TRBJ1-4; TRBD1 is a possible D gene (6 bases). Trimming pared 9 bases from V and 4 bases from J, leaving 12 bases between. The CDR3 covers 13 residues. Germline V gives CDR1 SNHLY, CDR2 FYNNEI. The CDR3 DNA sequence: TGTGCCAGTATGACAGGCAGTAATGAAAAACTGTTTTTT. Residues: CASMTGSNEKLFF.

The CDR3 bases are TGTGCCAGCAGCCAAGTCGTAAACACCGGGGAGCTGTTTTTT. Translating gives CASSQVVNTGELFF. V usage is TRBV3-1 (or the pseudogene TRBV3-2) and J usage is TRBJ2-2; D ambiguous. The length of the CDR3 is 14 residues. V was shortened by 1 base and J by 2 bases, with 5 bases between the two germline ends. Germline lookup yields CDR1 LGHDT and CDR2 YNNKEL (reference sequence).

In DNA form, the CDR3 reads TGTGCCACCAGTCGTGAGGGGGACTACGAGCAGTACTTC. This encodes CATSREGDYEQYF. The chain combines TRBV24-1 with TRBJ2-7; possible D gene TRBD1, 6 bases. The CDR3 length is 13 residues. The V gene's germline CDR1 is KGHDR and CDR2 SFDVKD. Trimming stripped 6 bases from V and 3 bases from J, with 11 bases between.

The chain recombines TRBV5-1 with TRBJ2-3, with D uncertain. In germline, CDR1 is SGHRS, CDR2 YFSETQ. The CDR3 is 14 residues long. Trimming stripped 4 bases from V and 4 bases from J, with 13 bases between. CDR3 residues: CASSPNSFSDTQYF. The CDR3 DNA reads as TGCGCCAGCAGCCCCAACTCGTTCTCAGATACGCAGTATTTT.

In this sample, this clone turned up once. V usage is TRBV7-8 and J usage is TRBJ1-3; D remains ambiguous. The CDR3 extends over 16 amino acids. Between the trimmed V and J ends, which lost 5 bases and 0 bases, there was a span of 14 bases. The germline CDR1 and CDR2 sequences are SGHVS and FQNEAQ. CDR3: CASSPSGGFSGNTIYF. The CDR3 DNA reads TGTGCCAGCAGCCCCAGTGGAGGCTTCTCTGGAAACACCATATATTTT.

This chain uses TRBV12-3 or TRBV12-4 with TRBJ2-2; no clear D. Trimming stripped 4 bases from V and 3 bases from J, with 3 bases between. The CDR3 contains 12 residues. The CDR3 spells CASSSHTGELFF. In DNA form, the CDR3 reads TGTGCCAGCAGTTCTCACACCGGGGAGCTGTTTTTT.

The sample holds one count of this clone. This sequence joins TRBV18 and TRBJ2-1, with 8 bases aligning to TRBD1. Germline V gene data show CDR1 as KGHSH and CDR2 as LQKENI. The CDR3 runs to 14 residues. V dropped 3 bases and J dropped 6; count of bases not matched to a gene: 4. The CDR3 bases are TGTGCCAGCTCACCGCGGCAGGGGGCCAATGAGCAGTTCTTC. Translation gives CASSPRQGANEQFF.

The chain carries TRBV6-1 and TRBJ1-6; D remains unclear. Germline V gene lookup returns CDR1 MNHNS and CDR2 SASEGT. This CDR3 region has 16 residues. V shed 3 bases and J shed 0 bases, with 9 bases lying between them. The CDR3 DNA reads TGTGCCAGCAGTGACAGGTCTGACTCCTATAATTCACCCCTCCACTTT. Protein product: CASSDRSDSYNSPLHF.

The V gene is TRBV29-1, the J gene TRBJ1-3; no clear D gene. Germline CDR1 reads SQVTM; CDR2 reads ANQGSEA. Trimming took 5 bases from V and 0 from J, leaving 11 bases between them. The length of the CDR3 is 14 residues. CDR3 sequence reads: CSVQGGSSGNTIYF. For the CDR3, the DNA is TGCAGCGTTCAAGGAGGGAGCTCTGGAAACACCATATATTTT.

This clone was observed a handful of times. V gene TRBV30 combines with J gene TRBJ2-1; 11 bases are shared with TRBD2. The J segment lost 3 bases and the V segment lost 7 bases, leaving 8 bases of the junction unmatched. Per the germline V gene, CDR1 is GTSNPN and CDR2 is SVGIG (reference sequence). The CDR3 has 15 residues. The CDR3 loop is CASSLTSGIYNEQFF. For the CDR3, the DNA is TGTGCCTCCTCTTTGACTAGCGGGATCTACAATGAGCAGTTCTTC.

This clone was seen only a few times. V gene TRBV27 combines with J gene TRBJ2-7, with TRBD2 identical over 8 bases. The ends lost 4 bases at V and 3 bases at J; junction bases unmatched: 2. Germline V lookup: CDR1 MNHEY, CDR2 SMNVEV (reference sequence). This CDR3 spans 13 amino acids. The CDR3 protein is CASSSSGSYEQYF. CDR3 sequence (DNA): TGTGCCAGCAGTTCAAGCGGGAGCTACGAGCAGTACTTC.